A selection of T cell receptor beta chains follows, all from one sample in a study of T cells after yellow fever vaccination. TCRdb reanalysed the 5' RACE reads using MiXCR and keeps one entry per CDR3 protein. The table includes about 160,000 distinct CDR3 sequences, 6% to 7.5% detected once. Specimen: CD4+ T cells sorted from PBMCs, collected 5 to 6 days after the first yellow fever vaccination. These receptors all stem from a man aged 18 to 29 who received the YFV17D yellow fever vaccine. Each CDR3 is given with its conserved first and last residue. D genes are given only for firm matches. Only some rows state a clone size, as once, few, many or a class for expanded clones.

clone_size: many
v_call: TRBV4-1
d_call: TRBD1
j_call: TRBJ1-2
cdr3_nt: TGCGCCAGCAGCCAAGATCCACACAGGGGGTCAAACTATGGCTACACCTTC
cdr3_aa: CASSQDPHRGSNYGYTF

clone_size: many
v_call: TRBV27
d_call: -
j_call: TRBJ1-1
cdr3_nt: TGTGCCAGTCGGGATGATGTGAACACTGAAGCTTTCTTT
cdr3_aa: CASRDDVNTEAFF

clone_size: many
v_call: TRBV6-5
d_call: -
j_call: TRBJ1-1
cdr3_nt: TGTGCCAGCAGTTACGACATGACATCCCTGGGGGGTGAAGCTTTCTTT
cdr3_aa: CASSYDMTSLGGEAFF

clone_size: -
v_call: TRBV9
d_call: -
j_call: TRBJ2-5
cdr3_nt: TGTGCCAGCAGCGTTTCCGGGACATGGGCTCAAGAGACCCAGTACTTC
cdr3_aa: CASSVSGTWAQETQYF

clone_size: -
v_call: TRBV7-2
d_call: -
j_call: TRBJ2-5
cdr3_nt: TGTGCCAGCATCATAAACGTCGCAGGGGCAGAGACCCAGTACTTC
cdr3_aa: CASIINVAGAETQYF

clone_size: -
v_call: TRBV10-2
d_call: TRBD1
j_call: TRBJ2-7
cdr3_nt: TGCGCCAGCAACGAGGGACAGGGATTCGACGAGCAGTACTTC
cdr3_aa: CASNEGQGFDEQYF

clone_size: many
v_call: TRBV10-3
d_call: TRBD1
j_call: TRBJ2-2
cdr3_nt: TGTGCCATCAAGCGGGACAGGGAAATCGGGGAGCTGTTTTTT
cdr3_aa: CAIKRDREIGELFF

clone_size: -
v_call: TRBV7-2
d_call: -
j_call: TRBJ2-1
cdr3_nt: TGTGCCAGCAGCAGGCAACAGGGACAATTCAATGAGCAGTTCTTC
cdr3_aa: CASSRQQGQFNEQFF

clone_size: many
v_call: TRBV11-2
d_call: -
j_call: TRBJ2-3
cdr3_nt: TGTGCCAGCAGCACTGCTTGGGATACGCAGTATTTT
cdr3_aa: CASSTAWDTQYF

clone_size: many
v_call: TRBV4-3
d_call: -
j_call: TRBJ1-2
cdr3_nt: TGCGCCAGCAGCCAAGGCAGGCAGGGATCCTATGGCTACACCTTC
cdr3_aa: CASSQGRQGSYGYTF

clone_size: many
v_call: TRBV12-3/TRBV12-4
d_call: -
j_call: TRBJ2-3
cdr3_nt: TGTGCCAGCAGCCCCGGGGTAGGAACGCAGTATTTT
cdr3_aa: CASSPGVGTQYF

clone_size: few
v_call: TRBV7-9
d_call: TRBD1
j_call: TRBJ2-5
cdr3_nt: TGTGCCAGCAGCCTCCCGGCCGGCAGGGGGCTGGAGACCCAGTACTTC
cdr3_aa: CASSLPAGRGLETQYF

clone_size: few
v_call: TRBV9
d_call: -
j_call: TRBJ1-5
cdr3_nt: TGTGCCAGCGGCTCCAGTGCGAATCAGCCCCAGCATTTT
cdr3_aa: CASGSSANQPQHF

clone_size: many
v_call: TRBV7-2
d_call: -
j_call: TRBJ2-3
cdr3_nt: TGTGCCAGCAGCTCTTATATGCCGCTTGGCACGCAGTATTTT
cdr3_aa: CASSSYMPLGTQYF

clone_size: few
v_call: TRBV4-1
d_call: -
j_call: TRBJ2-1
cdr3_nt: TGCGCCAGCAGCCTCTCTGAGGGGGGGCTGGTTGAGCAGTTCTTC
cdr3_aa: CASSLSEGGLVEQFF

clone_size: -
v_call: TRBV12-3/TRBV12-4
d_call: -
j_call: TRBJ2-2
cdr3_nt: TGTGCCAGCAGTTTGAGGCAGGGCCTGAACACCGGGGAGCTGTTTTTT
cdr3_aa: CASSLRQGLNTGELFF

clone_size: many
v_call: TRBV10-3
d_call: -
j_call: TRBJ1-2
cdr3_nt: TGTGCCATCAGTGAGTGGGACGGACCTGAAGGCTACACCTTC
cdr3_aa: CAISEWDGPEGYTF

clone_size: many
v_call: TRBV15
d_call: TRBD2
j_call: TRBJ2-1
cdr3_nt: TGTGCCACTCACAGCCATATAGCGGGGAGCTACAATGAGCAGTTCTTC
cdr3_aa: CATHSHIAGSYNEQFF

clone_size: -
v_call: TRBV9
d_call: -
j_call: TRBJ2-4
cdr3_nt: TGTGCCAGCAGCGCCGGTACCAAAAACATTCAGTACTTC
cdr3_aa: CASSAGTKNIQYF

clone_size: many
v_call: TRBV20-1
d_call: -
j_call: TRBJ2-1
cdr3_nt: TGCAGTGCTAGAGCTGGTGGGGATGAGCAGTTCTTC
cdr3_aa: CSARAGGDEQFF

clone_size: many
v_call: TRBV5-1
d_call: TRBD1
j_call: TRBJ1-6
cdr3_nt: TGCGCCAGCAGCTCCGGACAGGGATCGGGTAATTCACCCCTCCACTTT
cdr3_aa: CASSSGQGSGNSPLHF

clone_size: many
v_call: TRBV21-1
d_call: -
j_call: TRBJ2-7
cdr3_nt: TGTGCCAGCAGCAAAATCAGGTTTGATTCAGGGGCGGACTACGAGCAGTACTTC
cdr3_aa: CASSKIRFDSGADYEQYF

clone_size: many
v_call: TRBV2
d_call: TRBD1
j_call: TRBJ2-7
cdr3_nt: TGTGCCAGCAGCCGGGACAGGGAGACCTACGAGCAGTACTTC
cdr3_aa: CASSRDRETYEQYF

clone_size: many
v_call: TRBV4-2
d_call: TRBD1
j_call: TRBJ1-5
cdr3_nt: TGTGCCAGCAGCAGCGAGACAGGGCGAAATCAGCCCCAGCATTTT
cdr3_aa: CASSSETGRNQPQHF

clone_size: few
v_call: TRBV5-1
d_call: -
j_call: TRBJ2-1
cdr3_nt: TGCGCCAGCAGCTTGGACAACTCCTACAATGAGCAGTTCTTC
cdr3_aa: CASSLDNSYNEQFF

clone_size: -
v_call: TRBV29-1
d_call: -
j_call: TRBJ2-2
cdr3_nt: TGCAGCACCTCTAGGGGGGCAACGAACACCGGGGAGCTGTTTTTT
cdr3_aa: CSTSRGATNTGELFF

clone_size: few
v_call: TRBV18
d_call: -
j_call: TRBJ1-2
cdr3_nt: TGTGCCAGCTCACCGGACGTCCCATGGATGAGGGGTATCCTTGGTTTCTATGGCTACACCTTC
cdr3_aa: CASSPDVPWMRGILGFYGYTF

clone_size: many
v_call: TRBV7-2
d_call: TRBD2
j_call: TRBJ2-2
cdr3_nt: TGTGCCAGCCAACGCGGGGGGGCCGCCGGGGAGCTGTTTTTT
cdr3_aa: CASQRGGAAGELFF

clone_size: many
v_call: TRBV4-1
d_call: TRBD1
j_call: TRBJ2-7
cdr3_nt: TGCGCCAGCAGCCGAGGACAGGGGAGCTCCTACGAGCAGTACTTC
cdr3_aa: CASSRGQGSSYEQYF

clone_size: many
v_call: TRBV2
d_call: -
j_call: TRBJ1-2
cdr3_nt: TGTGCCAGCACCTTGCGAAGGGATACGGGCTACACCTTC
cdr3_aa: CASTLRRDTGYTF

clone_size: few
v_call: TRBV11-2
d_call: TRBD1
j_call: TRBJ2-3
cdr3_nt: TGTGCCAGCACCACCGGGACAGGGGTTTCAGATACGCAGTATTTT
cdr3_aa: CASTTGTGVSDTQYF

clone_size: -
v_call: TRBV7-2
d_call: -
j_call: TRBJ2-1
cdr3_nt: TGTGCCAGCAGCCCCCGACCGACTCGAAGGGCGGGGCAGTTCTTC
cdr3_aa: CASSPRPTRRAGQFF

clone_size: many
v_call: TRBV5-1
d_call: -
j_call: TRBJ2-3
cdr3_nt: TGCGCCAGCAGCTTGGTCGGGCCCACAGATACGCAGTATTTT
cdr3_aa: CASSLVGPTDTQYF

clone_size: many
v_call: TRBV10-2
d_call: -
j_call: TRBJ2-5
cdr3_nt: TGCGCCAGCAGTGAGGGTGGTGGGATTCCGGAGACCCAGTACTTC
cdr3_aa: CASSEGGGIPETQYF

clone_size: many
v_call: TRBV5-5
d_call: -
j_call: TRBJ2-1
cdr3_nt: TGTGCCAGCAGCCGGCTTGATCGGCATGAGCAGTTCTTC
cdr3_aa: CASSRLDRHEQFF

clone_size: few
v_call: TRBV30
d_call: -
j_call: TRBJ2-6
cdr3_nt: TGTGCCTGGGACCGGGACGGAAGCTCTGGGGCCAACGTCCTGACTTTC
cdr3_aa: CAWDRDGSSGANVLTF

clone_size: many
v_call: TRBV12-3/TRBV12-4
d_call: -
j_call: TRBJ2-3
cdr3_nt: TGTGCCAGCAGTGTCCTTCTCGCAGATACGCAGTATTTT
cdr3_aa: CASSVLLADTQYF

clone_size: many
v_call: TRBV5-1
d_call: -
j_call: TRBJ2-5
cdr3_nt: TGCGCCAGCAGGACCAACCAAAGGAGTGGGGAGACCCAGTACTTC
cdr3_aa: CASRTNQRSGETQYF

clone_size: many
v_call: TRBV29-1
d_call: TRBD1
j_call: TRBJ1-1
cdr3_nt: TGCAGCGCCGTGGAGGGGGCGGGGAACACTGAAGCTTTCTTT
cdr3_aa: CSAVEGAGNTEAFF

clone_size: -
v_call: TRBV7-6
d_call: -
j_call: TRBJ2-5
cdr3_nt: TGTGCCAGCAGCTTATCGAAGGGAGCCGAGACCCAGTACTTC
cdr3_aa: CASSLSKGAETQYF

clone_size: many
v_call: TRBV5-4
d_call: -
j_call: TRBJ2-1
cdr3_nt: TGTGCCAGCAGTCCCAGGGAAATCTCCTACAATGAGCAGTTCTTC
cdr3_aa: CASSPREISYNEQFF

clone_size: few
v_call: TRBV3-1
d_call: -
j_call: TRBJ1-3
cdr3_nt: TGTGCCAGCAGCCAAACCGCACTCGGTGGAAACACCATATATTTT
cdr3_aa: CASSQTALGGNTIYF

clone_size: many
v_call: TRBV5-4
d_call: -
j_call: TRBJ1-4
cdr3_nt: TGTGCCAGCAGTGCGAGGGACGGAAATGAAAAACTGTTTTTT
cdr3_aa: CASSARDGNEKLFF

clone_size: many
v_call: TRBV7-6
d_call: -
j_call: TRBJ2-7
cdr3_nt: TGTGCCAGCAGCCCTCTCACAGGGTTCTCCTACGAGCAGTACTTC
cdr3_aa: CASSPLTGFSYEQYF

clone_size: few
v_call: TRBV4-1
d_call: TRBD1
j_call: TRBJ1-1
cdr3_nt: TGCGCCAGCAGCCGGGGGACAGGAGCTTTCTTT
cdr3_aa: CASSRGTGAFF

clone_size: few
v_call: TRBV7-9
d_call: TRBD1
j_call: TRBJ2-7
cdr3_nt: TGTGCCAGCAGCCAGGGACAGGGACCCTACGAGCAGTACTTC
cdr3_aa: CASSQGQGPYEQYF

clone_size: few
v_call: TRBV19
d_call: -
j_call: TRBJ2-1
cdr3_nt: TGTGCCAGTAGTATAGATACAGAGCAGTTCTTC
cdr3_aa: CASSIDTEQFF

clone_size: -
v_call: TRBV9
d_call: TRBD1
j_call: TRBJ1-1
cdr3_nt: TGTGCCAGCACTACGGGGACAGCCACCCTGGGGACTGAAGCTTTCTTT
cdr3_aa: CASTTGTATLGTEAFF

clone_size: -
v_call: TRBV5-1
d_call: -
j_call: TRBJ2-1
cdr3_nt: TGCGCCAGCAGCTTGGCCTCTGGCGGCTCCTACAATGAGCAGTTCTTC
cdr3_aa: CASSLASGGSYNEQFF

clone_size: -
v_call: TRBV11-2
d_call: TRBD2
j_call: TRBJ2-5
cdr3_nt: TGTGCCAGCAGGTCACTAGCGGGCGGGGAGACCCAGTACTTC
cdr3_aa: CASRSLAGGETQYF

clone_size: -
v_call: TRBV3-1
d_call: -
j_call: TRBJ2-3
cdr3_nt: TGTGCCAGCAGCCGCTCCGGCACAGATACGCAGTATTTT
cdr3_aa: CASSRSGTDTQYF

clone_size: few
v_call: TRBV7-3
d_call: TRBD1
j_call: TRBJ1-5
cdr3_nt: TGTGCCAGCAGCTTAACAGGGGACAGAAATCAGCCCCAGCATTTT
cdr3_aa: CASSLTGDRNQPQHF

clone_size: -
v_call: TRBV6-1
d_call: -
j_call: TRBJ2-1
cdr3_nt: TGTGCCAGCAGGGACCGGGACTCGACCCGGAATGAGCAGTTCTTC
cdr3_aa: CASRDRDSTRNEQFF

clone_size: many
v_call: TRBV7-2
d_call: -
j_call: TRBJ2-1
cdr3_nt: TGTGCCAGCAGCTTAGTATTCCCAGTGGGGAATGAGCAGTTCTTC
cdr3_aa: CASSLVFPVGNEQFF

clone_size: few
v_call: TRBV7-8
d_call: -
j_call: TRBJ2-3
cdr3_nt: TGTGCCAGCAGCTCGACAGCCAGGGCAGATACGCAGTATTTT
cdr3_aa: CASSSTARADTQYF